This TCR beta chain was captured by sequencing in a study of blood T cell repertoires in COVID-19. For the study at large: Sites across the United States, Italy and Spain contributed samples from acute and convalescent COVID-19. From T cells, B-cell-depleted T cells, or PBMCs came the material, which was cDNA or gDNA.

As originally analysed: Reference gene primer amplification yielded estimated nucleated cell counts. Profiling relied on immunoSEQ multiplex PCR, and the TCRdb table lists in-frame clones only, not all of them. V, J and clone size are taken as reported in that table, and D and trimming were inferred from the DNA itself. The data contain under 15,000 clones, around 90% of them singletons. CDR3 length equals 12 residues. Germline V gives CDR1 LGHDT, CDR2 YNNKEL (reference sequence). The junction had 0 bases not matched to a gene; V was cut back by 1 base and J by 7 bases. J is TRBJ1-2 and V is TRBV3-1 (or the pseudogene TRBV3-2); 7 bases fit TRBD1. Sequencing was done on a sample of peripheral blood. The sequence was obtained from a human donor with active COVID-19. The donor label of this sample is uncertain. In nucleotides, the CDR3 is TGTGCCAGCAGCCAAGGGGACAGTGGCTACACCTTC. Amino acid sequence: CASSQGDSGYTF.